A selection of T cell receptor beta chains follows, all from one sample in a study of blood T cell repertoires in COVID-19. Produced via immunoSEQ multiplex PCR; TCRdb's table is partial and in-frame only. The table shows around 200,000 clones, with around 88% occurring only once. Input material: peripheral blood. The origin of the receptors is a man aged 45 to 65 with active or convalescent COVID-19. Each CDR3 is given with its conserved first and last residue. Fields, in order: D gene, J gene, V gene, clone size, CDR3 DNA, CDR3 protein. A D gene is named only where the DNA matches it firmly. A row's size may be missing; if present it is once, few, many or a size class.

TRBD2	TRBJ2-3	TRBV2	NA	TGTGCCAGCAGTCCCGGGACTACCTCCCATACGCAGTATTTT	CASSPGTTSHTQYF
NA	TRBJ1-1	TRBV5-5	NA	TGTGCCAGCAGCTTCGGGGGTTCTGTTTGGAACACTGAAGCTTTCTTT	CASSFGGSVWNTEAFF
TRBD2	TRBJ2-3	TRBV19	NA	TGTGCCAGTAGCGGGAGGGCCAGGGATACGCAGTATTTT	CASSGRARDTQYF
NA	TRBJ2-2	TRBV5-1	NA	TGCGCCAGCACCACAGTCCCTAGCGAAGTCGGGGAGCTGTTTTTT	CASTTVPSEVGELFF
TRBD1	TRBJ1-2	TRBV19	NA	TGTGCCAGTAGTATAGGCGGGACAGGGGTCTATGGCTACACCTTC	CASSIGGTGVYGYTF
NA	TRBJ2-3	TRBV9	NA	TGTGCCAGCAGCGCCCTTACGGGACTTGTGGTCCCAGATACGCAGTATTTT	CASSALTGLVVPDTQYF
TRBD1	TRBJ2-3	TRBV27	NA	TGTGCCAGCAGTCCCTGGACAGGATTATTAACTAGCACAGATACGCAGTATTTT	CASSPWTGLLTSTDTQYF
NA	TRBJ1-4	TRBV7-9	few	TGTGCCAGCAGCTTAGCATCGGGGACAACTAATGAAAAACTGTTTTTT	CASSLASGTTNEKLFF
NA	TRBJ2-3	TRBV2	NA	TGTGCCAGCAGTGAAGGGGCCCGCTCAGATACGCAGTATTTT	CASSEGARSDTQYF
NA	TRBJ2-7	TRBV4-3	NA	TGCGCCAGCAGCCAAGATTCTAATGCGGAGCAGTACTTC	CASSQDSNAEQYF
NA	TRBJ2-2	TRBV24-1	once	TGTGCCACCAGTGATTCCATGAACACCGGGGAGCTGTTTTTT	CATSDSMNTGELFF
TRBD1	TRBJ1-6	TRBV28	NA	TGTGCCAGCAGCCCTCCAACAGGGGGCGTGGGTTCACCCCTCCACTTT	CASSPPTGGVGSPLHF
NA	TRBJ1-6	TRBV7-2	NA	TGTGCCAGCAGCTTAGCCGGTGTTAATTCACCCCTCCACTTT	CASSLAGVNSPLHF
TRBD1	TRBJ1-1	TRBV3-1/TRBV3-2	once	TGTGCCAGCAGCCAAGAATCGGGACAGAGGAACACTGAAGCTTTCTTT	CASSQESGQRNTEAFF
NA	TRBJ2-3	TRBV2	once	TGTGCCAGCAGGGCCCCAGGGGGCGGGAGAGATACGCAGTATTTT	CASRAPGGGRDTQYF
TRBD1	TRBJ1-2	TRBV9	NA	TGTGCCAGCAGCGGGACCGGGACAGCACCGGCTGACTATGGCTACACCTTC	CASSGTGTAPADYGYTF
TRBD2	TRBJ2-1	TRBV7-2	NA	TGTGCCAGCAGAAGCGGGGGGGGCAATGAGCAGTTCTTC	CASRSGGGNEQFF
TRBD2	TRBJ2-7	TRBV6-6	NA	TGTGCCAGCAGTCCTTCTGCCCCTAGCGGGGGAGGAATTGAGCAGTACTTC	CASSPSAPSGGGIEQYF
TRBD2	TRBJ2-1	TRBV6-2/TRBV6-3	NA	TGTGCCAGCAGTTACTCCGTAAGGGGAGGGTCCTACAATGAGCAGTTCTTC	CASSYSVRGGSYNEQFF
NA	TRBJ1-5	TRBV6-5	NA	TGTGCCAGCAGTCAAAGCGGTAGCAATCAGCCCCAGCATTTT	CASSQSGSNQPQHF
NA	TRBJ2-2	TRBV5-8	NA	TGTGCCAGCGGAGCGGCGGTACTGACCGGGGAGCTGTTTTTT	CASGAAVLTGELFF
TRBD1	TRBJ2-7	TRBV27	NA	TGTGCCAGCAGTTGGGACAGGGGATACGAGCAGTACTTC	CASSWDRGYEQYF
NA	TRBJ1-2	TRBV2	NA	TGTGCCAGCAGCCCCGACAGCCCTGGCTACACCTTC	CASSPDSPGYTF
TRBD1	TRBJ1-6	TRBV19	NA	TGTGCCAGTAGTATCCGGGACAGCCGATATAATTCACCCCTCCACTTT	CASSIRDSRYNSPLHF
TRBD1	TRBJ2-7	TRBV12-5	NA	TGTGCTAGTGGTTTCGGGACAGGCTCCAACGAGCAGTACTTC	CASGFGTGSNEQYF
NA	TRBJ1-4	TRBV19	NA	TGTGCCAGTACCCTCCGTGCGGGAGGGACTGAAAAACTGTTTTTT	CASTLRAGGTEKLFF
TRBD1	TRBJ1-5	TRBV19	once	TGTGCCAGTAGCCTCGACAGGGGGAAGAATCAGCCCCAGCATTTT	CASSLDRGKNQPQHF
TRBD1	TRBJ2-1	TRBV29-1	few	TGCAGCGTTGAAGATCGGGGCAGGGGGCATCTAAGTGAGCAGTTCTTC	CSVEDRGRGHLSEQFF
TRBD1	TRBJ1-4	TRBV11-1	NA	TGTGCCAGCAGCTCCACAGGGGATGAAAAACTGTTTTTT	CASSSTGDEKLFF
NA	TRBJ1-2	TRBV3-1/TRBV3-2	NA	TGTGCCAGCAGCCAAGGAGGGCAGCTCTATGGCTACACCTTC	CASSQGGQLYGYTF
NA	TRBJ1-2	TRBV10-3	NA	TGTGCCATCAGGGAACAGGGAAACTATGGCTACACCTTC	CAIREQGNYGYTF
NA	TRBJ2-7	TRBV2	NA	TGTGCCAGCAGTGATGAGGCTAGCACACCCTACGAGCAGTACTTC	CASSDEASTPYEQYF
NA	TRBJ1-5	TRBV9	once	TGTGCCAGCAGCCCGGGAAGGGCCGGTCAGCCCCAGCATTTT	CASSPGRAGQPQHF
TRBD1	TRBJ2-1	TRBV6-2/TRBV6-3	NA	TGTGCCAGCAGTCAGGACAGGGTGGGTTACAATGAGCAGTTCTTC	CASSQDRVGYNEQFF
TRBD1	TRBJ1-1	TRBV28	NA	TGTGCCAGCACCGCCGGGACAGGGTATACTGAAGCTTTCTTT	CASTAGTGYTEAFF
TRBD2	TRBJ2-1	TRBV7-9	NA	TGTGCCAGCACCCTGGCTAGCGGAGTCTACAATGAGCAGTTCTTC	CASTLASGVYNEQFF
NA	TRBJ2-4	TRBV6-1	NA	TGTGCCAGCAGTGAAATGGAGGGACTGATATTAGCCAAAAACATTCAGTACTTC	CASSEMEGLILAKNIQYF
NA	TRBJ2-7	TRBV10-1	NA	TGCGCCAGCAGTGATACCGGGTTAGGACTCCACGAGCAGTACTTC	CASSDTGLGLHEQYF
TRBD1	TRBJ2-4	TRBV18	NA	TGTGCCAGCTCACCAAATCAGGGGGTGGTGGCCAAAAACATTCAGTACTTC	CASSPNQGVVAKNIQYF
TRBD2	TRBJ2-3	TRBV9	NA	TGTGCCAGCAGCCTTAGCGGGAGCCGCACAGATACGCAGTATTTT	CASSLSGSRTDTQYF
TRBD1	TRBJ1-2	TRBV12-3/TRBV12-4	NA	TGTGCCAGCAGTTACCTGGACAGGGTTGGCTACACCTTC	CASSYLDRVGYTF
TRBD2	TRBJ2-3	TRBV7-9	NA	TGTGCCAGCAGCGAGTTCTTGGCGGGAGGAAACACAGATACGCAGTATTTT	CASSEFLAGGNTDTQYF
NA	TRBJ2-5	TRBV10-3	NA	TGTGCCATCAGTGATCGGGAGCTAAAGCAAGAGACCCAGTACTTC	CAISDRELKQETQYF
NA	TRBJ1-2	TRBV28	NA	TGTGCCAGCAGTGACAGCGATCCCTATGGCTACACCTTC	CASSDSDPYGYTF
NA	TRBJ2-1	TRBV18	NA	TGTGCCAGCTCCGAAGGGGGAGTACAAGGAAATGAGCAGTTCTTC	CASSEGGVQGNEQFF